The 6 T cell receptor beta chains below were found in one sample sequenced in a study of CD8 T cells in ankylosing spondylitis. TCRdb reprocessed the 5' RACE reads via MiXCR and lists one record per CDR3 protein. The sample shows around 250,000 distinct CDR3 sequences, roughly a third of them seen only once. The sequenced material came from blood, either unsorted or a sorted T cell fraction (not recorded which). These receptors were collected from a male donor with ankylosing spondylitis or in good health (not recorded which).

The CDR3 coding sequence is TGCAGTGCTAGAACGGGGGGCTCGGAGAATCAGCCCCAGCATTTT. It specifies CSARTGGSENQPQHF. The chain uses TRBV20-1 and TRBJ1-5, with D maybe TRBD1 (6 bases). The ends were cut back, 2 bases at V and 4 bases at J, with 15 bases in the middle. CDR1 and CDR2 from the germline V gene are DFQATT and SNEGSKA (reference sequence). The CDR3 loop spans 15 amino acids.

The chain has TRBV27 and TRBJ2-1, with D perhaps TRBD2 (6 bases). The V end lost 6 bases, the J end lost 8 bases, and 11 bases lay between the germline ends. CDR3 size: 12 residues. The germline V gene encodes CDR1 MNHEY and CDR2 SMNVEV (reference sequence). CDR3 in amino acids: CASSTRGYEQFF. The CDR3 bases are TGTGCCAGCAGCACGCGGGGCTATGAGCAGTTCTTC.

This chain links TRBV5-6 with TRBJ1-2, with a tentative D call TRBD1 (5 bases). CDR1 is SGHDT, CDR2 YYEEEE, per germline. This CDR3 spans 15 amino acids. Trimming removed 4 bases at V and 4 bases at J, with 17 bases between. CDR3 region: CASSGTGMRGYGYTF. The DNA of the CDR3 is TGTGCCAGCAGCGGGACGGGGATGAGAGGCTATGGCTACACCTTC.

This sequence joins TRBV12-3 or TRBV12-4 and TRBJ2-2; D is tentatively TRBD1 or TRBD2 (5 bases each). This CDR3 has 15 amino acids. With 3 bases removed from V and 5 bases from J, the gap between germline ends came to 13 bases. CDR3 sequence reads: CASSLGQGRTGELFF. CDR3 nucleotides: TGTGCCAGCAGTTTGGGCCAGGGACGGACCGGGGAGCTGTTTTTT.

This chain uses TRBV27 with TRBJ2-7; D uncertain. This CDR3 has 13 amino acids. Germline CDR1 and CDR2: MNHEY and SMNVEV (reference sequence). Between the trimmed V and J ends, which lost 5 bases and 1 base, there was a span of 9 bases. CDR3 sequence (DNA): TGTGCCAGCAGTCAAAGCCAATCCTACGAGCAGTACTTC. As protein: CASSQSQSYEQYF.

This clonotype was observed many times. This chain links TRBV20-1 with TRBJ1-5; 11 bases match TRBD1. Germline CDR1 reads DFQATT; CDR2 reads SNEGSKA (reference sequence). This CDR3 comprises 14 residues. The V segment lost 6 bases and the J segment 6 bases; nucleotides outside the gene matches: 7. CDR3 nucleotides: TGCAGTGCCTTGGACAGGGGGCTTAGTCAGCCCCAGCATTTT. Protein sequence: CSALDRGLSQPQHF.